A single sample gave rise to the 16 T cell receptor beta chains below, sequenced in a study of Ad26.COV2.S vaccination and SARS-CoV-2 variants. Treatment: roughly 20 received Ad26.COV2.S at low or high dose, single or two shots; 5 received placebo; per-sample allocation not given. Each sample was drawn 63 days after the first injection (of vaccine or placebo). TCRdb keeps only in-frame clones here, not all; method: immunoSEQ multiplex PCR. The sample has approximately 410,000 clones; roughly 90% are singletons. The sample consisted of peripheral blood, taken in a trial of Ad26.COV2.S vaccine versus placebo. Source of these receptors: a person between 18 and 59 years old who received the Ad26.COV2.S COVID-19 vaccine or a placebo.

On this clone itself: This CDR3 is also generated by other DNA sequences in the sample. V is TRBV12-3 or TRBV12-4 and J is TRBJ2-1; D remains unclear. V lost 1 base and J 10 bases, leaving 5 bases between the germline ends. The CDR3 covers 11 residues. In DNA form, the CDR3 reads TGTGCCAGCAGTTTAGTGGGGGAGCAGTTCTTC. The encoded protein is CASSLVGEQFF.

The chain uses TRBV4-1 and TRBJ1-3; tentatively, D is TRBD1 (6 bases). In germline, CDR1 is MGHRA, CDR2 YSYEKL. The CDR3 has 16 amino acids. Trimming shortened V by 5 bases and J by 0 bases, and 14 bases separated the two germline ends. The CDR3 here is CASSSLQGSSGNTIYF. CDR3 nucleotide sequence: TGCGCCAGCAGCTCTCTACAGGGCAGCTCTGGAAACACCATATATTTT.

This clone was seen a single time. V usage is TRBV5-8 and J usage is TRBJ2-3; a weak D match, TRBD1 (6 bases). This CDR3 contains 16 residues. The V end was cut by 4 bases, the J end by 4 bases, with 19 bases between. Germline-derived CDR1 and CDR2 are SGHTS and YDEGEE. The CDR3 reads CASSQRTGNVPDTQYF. As DNA, the CDR3 is TGTGCCAGCAGCCAACGAACAGGGAATGTTCCAGATACGCAGTATTTT.

The rearrangement links TRBV12-3 or TRBV12-4 to TRBJ1-2; TRBD1 is a possible D gene (6 bases). V dropped 1 base and J dropped 5 bases, with 8 bases sitting between them. The CDR3 length is 13 residues. This CDR3 is CASSLEGGYGYTF. Written as DNA, the CDR3 is TGTGCCAGCAGTTTAGAAGGGGGATATGGCTACACCTTC.

V usage is TRBV4-1 and J usage is TRBJ1-5; 8 nucleotides match TRBD1. This CDR3 is 18 amino acids long. V was pared by 0 bases and J by 3 bases, with 10 bases of the junction left unmatched. Germline CDR1 and CDR2: MGHRA and YSYEKL. For the CDR3, the DNA is TGCGCCAGCAGCCAAGATCCCCTCCGACAGGGGCACAATCAGCCCCAGCATTTT. Residues: CASSQDPLRQGHNQPQHF.

The V call is TRBV6-2 or TRBV6-3, the J call TRBJ2-7; 10 bases map to TRBD2. The ends lost 0 bases at V and 6 bases at J; junction bases unmatched: 5. This CDR3 has 15 amino acids. Germline CDR1 MNHEY, CDR2 SVGEGT. This CDR3 reads CASSYSSPSGSEQYF. CDR3 coding DNA: TGTGCCAGCAGTTACTCGAGCCCTAGCGGGAGCGAGCAGTACTTC.

This chain uses TRBV12-3 or TRBV12-4 with TRBJ2-2; D gene unclear. V lost 6 bases, J lost 5 bases, and 10 bases lay in between. The CDR3 sequence is 13 residues long. The CDR3 here is CASSRHSTGELFF. The DNA of the CDR3 is TGTGCCAGCAGCAGACACTCAACCGGGGAGCTGTTTTTT.

In DNA form, the CDR3 reads TGTGCCACCAGCAGGGGACAGGCAGGGCAGCCCCAGCATTTT. Protein: CATSRGQAGQPQHF. The chain couples TRBV15 to TRBJ1-5, with 8 bases matching TRBD1. The CDR3 extends over 14 amino acids. Germline V gives CDR1 LNHNV, CDR2 YYDKDF (reference sequence). The trim removed 3 bases at V and 7 bases at J, leaving 5 bases unmatched.

This clone has a handful of counts. The genes are TRBV28 and TRBJ1-5; D ambiguous. This CDR3 spans 17 amino acids. V was clipped by 7 bases and J by 0 bases, with 19 bases between them. Germline V lookup: CDR1 MDHEN, CDR2 SYDVKM. The CDR3 DNA is TGTGCCAGCACTTCTGTCAGGCAGGTCTATAGCAATCAGCCCCAGCATTTT. Translation: CASTSVRQVYSNQPQHF.

Note on this clone: Additional DNA sequences in this sample encode the identical CDR3. The J gene is TRBJ1-1, the V gene TRBV19; D ambiguous. This CDR3 is 13 amino acids long. V lost 3 bases and J 5 bases, leaving 10 bases between the germline ends. Germline values: CDR1 LNHDA, CDR2 SQIVND (reference sequence). Written as DNA, the CDR3 is TGTGCCAGTAGTATTCAAGGAAATACTGAAGCTTTCTTT. Its protein is CASSIQGNTEAFF.

The CDR3 coding sequence is TGTGCCAGCAGCTTGACCCAATCCACAGGGATCCGTCTATACGAGCAGTACTTC. This translates into CASSLTQSTGIRLYEQYF. The gene calls are TRBV7-2 and TRBJ2-7, with D possibly matching TRBD1 (6 bases). The CDR3 is 18 residues long. Trimming shortened V by 3 bases and J by 4 bases, and 25 bases separated the two germline ends. Germline V CDR1 and CDR2: SGHTA, FQGNSA.

The rearrangement joins TRBV2 to TRBJ2-1; D is undetermined. In germline, CDR1 is SNHLY, CDR2 FYNNEI. V lost 6 bases and J 0 bases, leaving 12 bases between the germline ends. The CDR3 consists of 15 residues. CDR3 region: CASSLTRSSYNEQFF. The DNA of the CDR3 is TGTGCCAGCAGCTTAACACGGAGCTCCTACAATGAGCAGTTCTTC.

In its sample, this clone was seen once. The chain joins TRBV19 to TRBJ2-7; 14 nucleotides match TRBD2. This CDR3 is 15 amino acids long. Germline-derived CDR1 and CDR2 are LNHDA and SQIVND (reference sequence). The junction had 8 bases not matched to a gene; V was cut back by 7 bases and J by 6 bases. The chain's CDR3 is CASMWTSGGSVEQYF. The CDR3 region has the DNA TGTGCCAGTATGTGGACTAGCGGGGGGTCTGTCGAGCAGTACTTC.

This chain joins TRBV30 and TRBJ1-6; possible D gene TRBD1, 6 bases. Trimming cost V 5 bases and J 5 bases, with 13 bases left between them. CDR1 and CDR2 from the germline V gene are GTSNPN and SVGIG (reference sequence). The CDR3 has 14 residues. In nucleotides, the CDR3 is TGTGCCTGGGGGGGGCACACCAATAATTCACCCCTCCACTTT. It yields the protein CAWGGHTNNSPLHF.

This rearrangement joins TRBV3-1 (or the pseudogene TRBV3-2) to TRBJ1-1, with a possible D match to TRBD1 (5 bases). Germline V gene lookup returns CDR1 LGHDT and CDR2 YNNKEL (reference sequence). The CDR3 covers 15 residues. Deletions cut 3 bases from V and 0 bases from J, with 11 bases between. CDR3 loop: CASSHTRAMNTEAFF. The CDR3 bases are TGTGCCAGCAGCCATACCAGGGCGATGAACACTGAAGCTTTCTTT.

The rearrangement joins TRBV4-3 to TRBJ2-2; a weak D match, TRBD1 (5 bases). The CDR3 runs 17 residues. Germline V gene data show CDR1 as LGHNA and CDR2 as YSLEER. The V gene lost 1 base and the J gene lost 6 bases, with 18 bases spanning the gap. CDR3 in amino acids: CASSQGIEDTGPGELFF. The CDR3 region has the DNA TGCGCCAGCAGCCAAGGCATTGAGGACACCGGCCCCGGGGAGCTGTTTTTT.